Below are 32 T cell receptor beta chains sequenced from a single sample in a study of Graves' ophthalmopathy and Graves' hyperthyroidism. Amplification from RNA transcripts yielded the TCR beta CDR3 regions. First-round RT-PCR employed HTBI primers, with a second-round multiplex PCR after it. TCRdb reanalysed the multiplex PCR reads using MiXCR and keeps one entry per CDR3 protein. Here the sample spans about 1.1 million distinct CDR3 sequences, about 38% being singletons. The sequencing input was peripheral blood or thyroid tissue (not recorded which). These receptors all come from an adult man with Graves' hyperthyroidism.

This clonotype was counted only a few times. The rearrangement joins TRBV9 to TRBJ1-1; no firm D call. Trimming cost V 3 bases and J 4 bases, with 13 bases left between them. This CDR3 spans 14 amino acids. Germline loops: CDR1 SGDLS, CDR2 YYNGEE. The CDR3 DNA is TGTGCCAGCAGCGCCTATAAGGTGGGCACTGAAGCTTTCTTT. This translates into CASSAYKVGTEAFF.

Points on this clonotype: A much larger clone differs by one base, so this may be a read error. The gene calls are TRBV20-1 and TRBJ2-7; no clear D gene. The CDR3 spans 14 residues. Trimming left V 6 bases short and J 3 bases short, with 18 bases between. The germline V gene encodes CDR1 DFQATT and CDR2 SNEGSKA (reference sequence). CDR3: CSARHSRSVYEQYF. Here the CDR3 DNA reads TGCAGTGCACGCCATAGCAGGAGCGTCTACGAGCAGTACTTC.

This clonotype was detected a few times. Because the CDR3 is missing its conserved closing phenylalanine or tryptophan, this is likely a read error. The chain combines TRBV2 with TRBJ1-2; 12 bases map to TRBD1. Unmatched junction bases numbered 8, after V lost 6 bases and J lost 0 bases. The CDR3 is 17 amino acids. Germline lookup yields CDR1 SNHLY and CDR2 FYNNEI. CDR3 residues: CASSQGQGARSNYGYTL. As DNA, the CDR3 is TGTGCCAGCAGCCAGGGACAGGGGGCAAGGTCTAACTATGGCTACACCCTC.

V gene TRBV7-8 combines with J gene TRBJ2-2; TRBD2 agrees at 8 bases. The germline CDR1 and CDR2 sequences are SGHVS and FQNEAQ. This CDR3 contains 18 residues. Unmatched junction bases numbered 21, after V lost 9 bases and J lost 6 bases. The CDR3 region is CASSVPTLGTRLPGELFF. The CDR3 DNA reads TGTGCCAGTAGTGTCCCAACCCTCGGGACTAGGCTTCCCGGGGAGCTGTTTTTT.

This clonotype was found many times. In DNA, the CDR3 is TGTGCCAGCACCTCATTGGGCTCTGGGGCCAACGTCCTGACTTTC. Protein product: CASTSLGSGANVLTF. The chain couples TRBV7-3 to TRBJ2-6; D uncertain. Germline V gene data show CDR1 as SGHTA and CDR2 as FQGTGA. The CDR3 extends over 15 amino acids. Trimming took off 7 bases at V and 0 bases at J, with 10 bases between the two ends. Full variable domain (rest looked up from reference TRBV7-3 and TRBJ2-6): GAGVSQTPSNKVTEKGKYVELRCDPISGHTALYWYRQSLGQGPEFLIYFQGTGAADDSGLPNDRFFAVRPEGSVSTLKIQRTERGDSAVYLCASTSLGSGANVLTFGAGSRLTVL.

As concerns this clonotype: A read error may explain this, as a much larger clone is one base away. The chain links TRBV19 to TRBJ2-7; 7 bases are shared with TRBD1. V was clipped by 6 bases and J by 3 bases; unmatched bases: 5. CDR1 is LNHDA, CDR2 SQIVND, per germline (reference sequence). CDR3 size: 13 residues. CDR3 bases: TGTGCCAGTAGACAGGACAGGAGCTACGAGCAGTACTTC. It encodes CASRQDRSYEQYF.

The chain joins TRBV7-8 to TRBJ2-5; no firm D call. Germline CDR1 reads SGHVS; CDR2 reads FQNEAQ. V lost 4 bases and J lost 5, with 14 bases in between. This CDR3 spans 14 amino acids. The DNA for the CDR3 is TGTGCCAGCAGCTCCAAGGGTTCGTGGGAGACCCAGTACTTC. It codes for CASSSKGSWETQYF.

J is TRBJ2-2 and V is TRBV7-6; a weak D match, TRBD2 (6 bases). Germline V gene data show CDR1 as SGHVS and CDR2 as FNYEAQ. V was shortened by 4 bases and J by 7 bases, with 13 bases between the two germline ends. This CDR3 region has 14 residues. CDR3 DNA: TGTGCCAGCAGCTATACTAGCAGGAGCGGGGAGCTGTTTTTT. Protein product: CASSYTSRSGELFF.

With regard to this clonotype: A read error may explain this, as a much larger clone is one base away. CDR3 sequence reads: CASRTSTGSRYGYTF. The CDR3 bases are TGTGCCAGCCGTACATCGACAGGGAGTCGCTATGGCTACACCTTC. The rearrangement uses TRBV12-3 or TRBV12-4 and TRBJ1-2; 7 nucleotides agree with TRBD1. Germline trimming cut 8 bases from V and 4 bases from J; bases unmatched to any gene: 13. CDR3 length: 15 amino acids.

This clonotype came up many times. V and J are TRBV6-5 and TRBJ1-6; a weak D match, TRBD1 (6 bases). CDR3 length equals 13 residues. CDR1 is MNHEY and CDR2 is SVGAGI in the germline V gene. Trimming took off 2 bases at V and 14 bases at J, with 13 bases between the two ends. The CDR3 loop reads CASSYLTGTTLHF. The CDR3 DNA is TGTGCCAGCAGTTACCTTACCGGGACAACCCTCCACTTT.

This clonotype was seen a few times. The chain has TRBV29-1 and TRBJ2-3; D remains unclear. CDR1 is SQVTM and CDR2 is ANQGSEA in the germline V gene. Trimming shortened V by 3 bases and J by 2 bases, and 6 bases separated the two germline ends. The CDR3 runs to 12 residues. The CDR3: CSVEGTTDTQYF. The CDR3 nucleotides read TGCAGCGTTGAGGGTACCACAGATACGCAGTATTTT.

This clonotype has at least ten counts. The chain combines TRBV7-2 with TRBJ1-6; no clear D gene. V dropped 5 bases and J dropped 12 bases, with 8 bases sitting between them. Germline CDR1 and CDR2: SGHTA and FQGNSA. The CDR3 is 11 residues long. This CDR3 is CASSAGQPLHF. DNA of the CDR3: TGTGCCAGCAGCGCTGGGCAACCCCTCCACTTT.

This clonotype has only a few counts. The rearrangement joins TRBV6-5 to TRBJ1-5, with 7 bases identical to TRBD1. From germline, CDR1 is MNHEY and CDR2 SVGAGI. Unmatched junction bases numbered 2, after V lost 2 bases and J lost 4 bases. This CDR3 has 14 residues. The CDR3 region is CASSYHRGNQPQHF. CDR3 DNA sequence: TGTGCCAGCAGTTACCACAGGGGAAATCAGCCCCAGCATTTT.

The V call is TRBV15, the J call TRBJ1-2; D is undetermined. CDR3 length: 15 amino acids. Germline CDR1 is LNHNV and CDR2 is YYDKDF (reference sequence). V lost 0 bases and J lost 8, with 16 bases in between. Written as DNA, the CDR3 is TGTGCCACCAGCAGAGACCACACCGGGGAGGAGGGCTACACCTTC. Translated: CATSRDHTGEEGYTF.

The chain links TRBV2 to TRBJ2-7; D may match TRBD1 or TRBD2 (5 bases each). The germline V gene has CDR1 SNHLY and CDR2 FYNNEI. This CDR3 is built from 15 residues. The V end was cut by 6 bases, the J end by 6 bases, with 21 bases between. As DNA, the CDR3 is TGTGCCAGCAGGTCCTACGAGGGTGGCCAGGGCGAGCAGTACTTC. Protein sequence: CASRSYEGGQGEQYF.

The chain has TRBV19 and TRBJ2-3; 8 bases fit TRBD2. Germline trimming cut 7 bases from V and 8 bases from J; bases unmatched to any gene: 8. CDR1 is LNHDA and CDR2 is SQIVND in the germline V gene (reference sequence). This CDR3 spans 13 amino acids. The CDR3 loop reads CASNAGGLSTQYF. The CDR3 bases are TGTGCCAGTAACGCGGGGGGCCTCAGTACGCAGTATTTT.

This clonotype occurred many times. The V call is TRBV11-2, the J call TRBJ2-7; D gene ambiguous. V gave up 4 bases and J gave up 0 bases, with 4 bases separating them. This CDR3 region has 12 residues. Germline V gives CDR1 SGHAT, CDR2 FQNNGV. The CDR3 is CASSWGSYEQYF. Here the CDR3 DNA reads TGTGCCAGCAGCTGGGGCTCCTACGAGCAGTACTTC.

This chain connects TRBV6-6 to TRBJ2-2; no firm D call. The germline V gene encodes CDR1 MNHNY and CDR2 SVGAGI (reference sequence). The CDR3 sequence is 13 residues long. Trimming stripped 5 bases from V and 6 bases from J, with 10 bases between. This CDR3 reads CASSTRFAGELFF. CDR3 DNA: TGTGCCAGCAGTACCCGATTCGCCGGGGAGCTGTTTTTT.

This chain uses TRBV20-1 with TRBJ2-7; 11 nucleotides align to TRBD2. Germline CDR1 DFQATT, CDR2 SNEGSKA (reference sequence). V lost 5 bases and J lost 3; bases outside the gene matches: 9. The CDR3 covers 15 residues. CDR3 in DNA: TGCAGTGCTCAAACTAGCGGGGGCCCGCACTACGAGCAGTACTTC. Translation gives CSAQTSGGPHYEQYF.

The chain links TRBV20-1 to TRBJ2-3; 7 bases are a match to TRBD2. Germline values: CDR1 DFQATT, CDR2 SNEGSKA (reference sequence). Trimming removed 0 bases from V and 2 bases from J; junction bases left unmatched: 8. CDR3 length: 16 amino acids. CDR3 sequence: CSARDLSGVPTDTQYF. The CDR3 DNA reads TGCAGTGCTAGAGATTTGAGCGGGGTACCCACAGATACGCAGTATTTT.

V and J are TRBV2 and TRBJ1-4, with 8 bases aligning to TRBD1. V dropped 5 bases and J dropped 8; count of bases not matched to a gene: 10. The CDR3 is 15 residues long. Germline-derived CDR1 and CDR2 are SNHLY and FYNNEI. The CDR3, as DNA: TGTGCCAGCAGTTTAGCGACAGGGGCTCGGGAAAAACTGTTTTTT. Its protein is CASSLATGAREKLFF.

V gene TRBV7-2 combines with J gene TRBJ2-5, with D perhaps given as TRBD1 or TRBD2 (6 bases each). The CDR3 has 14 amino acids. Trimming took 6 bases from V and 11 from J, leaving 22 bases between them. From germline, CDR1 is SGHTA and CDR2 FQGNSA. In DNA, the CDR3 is TGTGCCAGCAGATCACCCGGGGGCCCGGGGACTCAGTACTTC. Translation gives CASRSPGGPGTQYF.

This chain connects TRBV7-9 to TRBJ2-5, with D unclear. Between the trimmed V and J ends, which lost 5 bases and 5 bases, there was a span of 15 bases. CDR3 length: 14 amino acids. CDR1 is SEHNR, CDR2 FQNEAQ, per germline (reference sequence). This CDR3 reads CASSVGLKEETQYF. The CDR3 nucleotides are TGTGCCAGCAGCGTGGGCCTTAAGGAGGAGACCCAGTACTTC.

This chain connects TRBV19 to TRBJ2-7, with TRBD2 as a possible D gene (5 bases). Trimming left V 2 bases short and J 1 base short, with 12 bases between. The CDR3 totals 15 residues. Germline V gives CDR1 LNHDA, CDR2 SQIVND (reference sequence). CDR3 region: CASSISDYASYEQYF. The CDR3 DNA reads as TGTGCCAGTAGTATATCCGACTATGCATCCTACGAGCAGTACTTC.

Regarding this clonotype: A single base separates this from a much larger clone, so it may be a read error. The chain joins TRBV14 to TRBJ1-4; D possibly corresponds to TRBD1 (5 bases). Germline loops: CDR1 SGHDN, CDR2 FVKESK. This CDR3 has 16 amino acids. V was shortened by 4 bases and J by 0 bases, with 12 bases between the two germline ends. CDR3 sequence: CASSRGGATTNEKLFF. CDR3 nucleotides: TGTGCCAGCAGCCGCGGGGGAGCCACAACTAATGAAAAACTGTTTTTT. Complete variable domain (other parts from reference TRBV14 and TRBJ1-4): EAGVTQFPSHSVIEKGQTVTLRCDPISGHDNLYWYRRVMGKEIKFLLHFVKESKQDESGMPNNRFLAERTGGTYSTLKVQPAELEDSGVYFCASSRGGATTNEKLFFGSGTQLSVL.

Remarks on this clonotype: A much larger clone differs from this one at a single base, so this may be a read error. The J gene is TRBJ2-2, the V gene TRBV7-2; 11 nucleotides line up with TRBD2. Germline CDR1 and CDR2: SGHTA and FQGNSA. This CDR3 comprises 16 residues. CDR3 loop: CASSPIAGGNAGELFF. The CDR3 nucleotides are TGTGCCAGCAGCCCAATAGCGGGGGGGAACGCCGGGGAGCTGTTTTTT.

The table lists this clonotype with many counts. The CDR3, as DNA: TGTGCCAGCAGCTCCGGGACAAACACCATATATTTT. Translated, it gives CASSSGTNTIYF. The chain is built from TRBV7-6 and TRBJ1-3, with D possibly being TRBD1 (5 bases). The germline V and J ends were trimmed by 4 bases and 6 bases, with 7 bases remaining between them. Germline V gene lookup returns CDR1 SGHVS and CDR2 FNYEAQ. The CDR3 runs to 12 residues.

The CDR3 bases are TGTGCCAGCAGTTTACTAGCGGGAGATGGGGCCAACGTCCTGACTTTC. It is translated as CASSLLAGDGANVLTF. The chain has TRBV25-1 and TRBJ2-6, with TRBD2 identical over 11 bases. The CDR3 consists of 16 residues. Germline CDR1 and CDR2: MGHDK and SYGVNS. Trimming cost V 5 bases and J 3 bases; bases outside gene matches: 3.

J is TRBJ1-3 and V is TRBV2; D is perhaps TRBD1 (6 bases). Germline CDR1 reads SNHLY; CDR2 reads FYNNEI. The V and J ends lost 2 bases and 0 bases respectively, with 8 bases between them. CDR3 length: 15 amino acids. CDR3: CASSETGSSGNTIYF. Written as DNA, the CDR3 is TGTGCCAGCAGTGAAACAGGGAGCTCTGGAAACACCATATATTTT.

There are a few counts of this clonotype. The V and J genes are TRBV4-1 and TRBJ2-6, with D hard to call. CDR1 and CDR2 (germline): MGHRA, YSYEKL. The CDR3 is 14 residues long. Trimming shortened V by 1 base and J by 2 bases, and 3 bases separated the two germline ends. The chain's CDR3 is CASSQAPGANVLTF. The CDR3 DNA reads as TGCGCCAGCAGCCAAGCCCCTGGGGCCAACGTCCTGACTTTC.

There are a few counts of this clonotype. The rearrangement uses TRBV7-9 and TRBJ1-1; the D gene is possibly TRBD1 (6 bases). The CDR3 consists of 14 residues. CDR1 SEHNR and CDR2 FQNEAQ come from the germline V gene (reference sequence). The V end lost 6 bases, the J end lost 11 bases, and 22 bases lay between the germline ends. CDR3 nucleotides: TGTGCCAGCAGTCGAACCGGGACACCAGAGGTTGCTTTCTTT. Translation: CASSRTGTPEVAFF. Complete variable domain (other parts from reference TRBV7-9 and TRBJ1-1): DTGVSQNPRHKITKRGQNVTFRCDPISEHNRLYWYRQTLGQGPEFLTYFQNEAQLEKSRLLSDRFSAERPKGSFSTLEIQRTEQGDSAMYLCASSRTGTPEVAFFGQGTRLTVV.

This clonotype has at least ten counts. CDR3 DNA sequence: TGTGCCACCAGCAGAGATGGGGAGGGAAATCAGCCCCAGCATTTT. Translated, it gives CATSRDGEGNQPQHF. The J gene is TRBJ1-5, the V gene TRBV15; D not resolved. Germline V gene lookup returns CDR1 LNHNV and CDR2 YYDKDF (reference sequence). V lost 0 bases, J lost 4 bases, and 10 bases lay in between. CDR3 length: 15 amino acids.